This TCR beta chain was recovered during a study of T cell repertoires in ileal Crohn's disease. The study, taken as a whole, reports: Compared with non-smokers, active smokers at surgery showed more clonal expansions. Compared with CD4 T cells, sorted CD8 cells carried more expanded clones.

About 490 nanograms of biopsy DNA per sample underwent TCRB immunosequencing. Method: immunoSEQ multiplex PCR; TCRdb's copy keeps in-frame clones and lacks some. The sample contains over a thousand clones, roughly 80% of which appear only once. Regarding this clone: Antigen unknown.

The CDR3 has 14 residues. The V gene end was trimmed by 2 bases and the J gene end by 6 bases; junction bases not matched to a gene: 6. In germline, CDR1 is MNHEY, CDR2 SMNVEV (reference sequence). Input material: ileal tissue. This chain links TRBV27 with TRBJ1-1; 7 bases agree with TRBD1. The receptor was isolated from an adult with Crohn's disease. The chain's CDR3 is CASSLARTGAEAFF. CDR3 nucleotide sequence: TGTGCCAGCAGTTTAGCCCGGACAGGCGCTGAAGCTTTCTTT.